This TCR beta chain came from a study of blood T cell repertoires in COVID-19. Study background: The United States, Italy and Spain were the sources of the acute and convalescent COVID-19 samples. Sample material is recorded as cDNA or gDNA derived from T cells, B-cell-depleted T cells, or PBMCs.

The CDR3 is 15 amino acids. Germline values: CDR1 MNHEY, CDR2 SVGAGI. V was clipped by 5 bases and J by 1 base; unmatched bases: 2. As handled by the study authors: Counts of nucleated cells, estimated from reference gene primer amplification, were obtained. Here immunoSEQ multiplex PCR was the method, and the copy in TCRdb shows in-frame clones only, minus some. The V and J calls and clone size come from that table; D and trimming were worked out from the DNA. The table includes 25,000 to 30,000 clones, around 87% detected once. What was sequenced was peripheral blood. V is TRBV6-5 and J is TRBJ1-3, with 10 bases lining up with TRBD1. The sequence derives from a human donor in a cohort sampled during active COVID-19. DNA of the CDR3: TGTGCCAGCAGTCTGGACAGGGGGTCTGGAAACACCATATATTTT. Its translation: CASSLDRGSGNTIYF.